What follows are 25 T cell receptor beta chains derived from one specimen sequenced in a study of somatic mutations in cytotoxic T cells in rheumatoid arthritis. Here immunoSEQ multiplex PCR was the method, and the copy in TCRdb shows in-frame clones only, minus some. The table lists 4,400 or so clones, around three quarters of them singletons. Sequences were derived from CD8+ T cells sorted from blood, sampled at a follow-up visit. These receptors originate from a man aged 40-50 years with rheumatoid arthritis.

This clone has a single count. The J gene is TRBJ2-7, the V gene TRBV27; D gene unclear. The CDR3 totals 13 residues. Germline CDR1 is MNHEY and CDR2 is SMNVEV (reference sequence). V shed 3 bases and J shed 1 base, with 7 bases lying between them. The CDR3 protein is CASSFSSSYEQYF. CDR3 sequence (DNA): TGTGCCAGCAGTTTCTCGAGTTCCTACGAGCAGTACTTC.

The gene calls are TRBV4-3 and TRBJ2-7; TRBD2 matches at 14 bases. This CDR3 region has 15 residues. The germline V gene has CDR1 LGHNA and CDR2 YSLEER. With 4 bases clipped from V and 4 bases from J, the junction kept 3 bases outside the gene matches. The CDR3 loop is CASSPGTSGSYEQYF. The CDR3 DNA sequence: TGCGCCAGCAGCCCCGGGACTAGCGGGAGTTACGAGCAGTACTTC.

The rearrangement links TRBV28 to TRBJ1-2, with TRBD1 identical over 8 bases. This CDR3 has 19 amino acids. Per the germline V gene, CDR1 is MDHEN and CDR2 is SYDVKM. With V trimmed by 7 bases and J by 0 bases, 19 bases remained unmatched. The CDR3 region has the DNA TGTGCCAGCAATCCCATTCCCGGGGGGACAGGTGAAGCTAACTATGGCTACACCTTC. Encoded protein: CASNPIPGGTGEANYGYTF.

CDR3 region: CASSLRVGYEQYF. The CDR3 coding sequence is TGTGCCAGCAGCTTGAGGGTAGGGTACGAGCAGTACTTC. The J gene is TRBJ2-7, the V gene TRBV11-2; possible D gene TRBD2, 5 bases. Trimming took 3 bases from V and 4 from J, leaving 10 bases between them. Germline V gives CDR1 SGHAT, CDR2 FQNNGV. The CDR3 sequence is 13 residues long.

This rearrangement joins TRBV27 to TRBJ2-4, with 10 bases that match TRBD1. The CDR3 runs 16 residues. V trimming: 0 bases; J trimming: 5 bases; junction bases outside the gene matches: 4. The germline gives CDR1 MNHEY, CDR2 SMNVEV (reference sequence). CDR3 sequence reads: CASSLSGTGAENIQYF. The CDR3 DNA reads as TGTGCCAGCAGTTTATCAGGGACAGGGGCCGAAAACATTCAGTACTTC.

The V and J genes are TRBV4-1 and TRBJ1-3; D unresolved. There are 13 residues in the CDR3. V lost 1 base, J lost 4 bases, and 5 bases lay in between. CDR1 MGHRA and CDR2 YSYEKL come from the germline V gene. The CDR3 here is CASSQVGGNTIYF. As DNA, the CDR3 is TGCGCCAGCAGCCAAGTTGGGGGAAACACCATATATTTT.

The J gene is TRBJ1-1, the V gene TRBV5-1; D gene uncertain. V was clipped by 3 bases and J by 6 bases, with 18 bases between them. Germline CDR1 SGHRS, CDR2 YFSETQ. The CDR3 runs 15 residues. The CDR3 coding sequence is TGCGCCAGCAGCTCACTACAAGGCGGGAGGCCTGAAGCTTTCTTT. Protein product: CASSSLQGGRPEAFF.

The DNA for the CDR3 is TGTGCCTGGAGGACGTCCAGACACCGAGGGGGTTTCTTT. Its translation: CAWRTSRHRGGFF. This sequence joins TRBV30 and TRBJ1-1; the D gene is possibly TRBD1 (6 bases). The CDR3 consists of 13 residues. Trimming stripped 3 bases from V and 13 bases from J, with 21 bases between. Germline V gene lookup returns CDR1 GTSNPN and CDR2 SVGIG (reference sequence).

The rearrangement joins TRBV7-6 to TRBJ2-3; 14 nucleotides agree with TRBD2. Germline assignment: CDR1 SGHVS and CDR2 FNYEAQ. This CDR3 comprises 17 residues. J lost 0 bases, V lost 6 bases, and 5 bases had no gene match. For the CDR3, the DNA is TGTGCCAGCAGATCCGGGACTAGCGGGGGAAGCACAGATACGCAGTATTTT. Protein: CASRSGTSGGSTDTQYF. The whole variable domain, filled in from reference TRBV7-6 and TRBJ2-3, reads GAGVSQSPRYKVTKRGQDVALRCDPISGHVSLYWYRQALGQGPEFLTYFNYEAQQDKSGLPNDRFSAERPEGSISTLTIQRTEQRDSAMYRCASRSGTSGGSTDTQYFGPGTRLTVL.

The chain joins TRBV7-6 to TRBJ2-1; 7 nucleotides align to TRBD2. J lost 2 bases, V lost 5 bases, and 6 bases had no gene match. Germline V CDR1 and CDR2: SGHVS, FNYEAQ. The CDR3 consists of 15 residues. CDR3 amino acids: CASSELAVTYNEQFF. The CDR3 DNA reads as TGTGCCAGCAGCGAGCTAGCGGTCACCTACAATGAGCAGTTCTTC.

The rearrangement uses TRBV27 and TRBJ2-5; D not resolved. CDR1 is MNHEY and CDR2 is SMNVEV in the germline V gene (reference sequence). This CDR3 has 13 amino acids. V gave up 1 base and J gave up 5 bases, with 8 bases separating them. CDR3 amino acids: CASSLWSVETQYF. CDR3 coding DNA: TGTGCCAGCAGTTTATGGAGCGTCGAGACCCAGTACTTC.

The rearrangement joins TRBV6-6 to TRBJ1-5; 7 nucleotides align to TRBD1. The germline V gene encodes CDR1 MNHNY and CDR2 SVGAGI (reference sequence). V lost 2 bases to trimming and J lost 3 bases; unmatched junction nucleotides: 1. This CDR3 region has 14 residues. This CDR3 is CASSYGTDNQPQHF. In DNA, the CDR3 is TGTGCCAGCAGTTACGGGACAGACAATCAGCCCCAGCATTTT.

The chain links TRBV7-9 to TRBJ2-1; 14 nucleotides line up with TRBD2. The V gene end was trimmed by 8 bases and the J gene end by 4 bases; junction bases not matched to a gene: 4. The length of the CDR3 is 15 residues. CDR1 and CDR2 (germline): SEHNR, FQNEAQ (reference sequence). The CDR3 sequence: CASSGTSGSYNEQFF. For the CDR3, the DNA is TGTGCCAGCTCGGGGACTAGCGGGAGTTACAATGAGCAGTTCTTC.

CDR3 loop: CASSLGYRTANEKLFF. The CDR3 DNA is TGCGCCAGCAGCTTGGGATATCGGACAGCAAATGAAAAACTGTTTTTT. The chain carries TRBV5-1 and TRBJ1-4; perhaps TRBD1 as D (6 bases). From germline, CDR1 is SGHRS and CDR2 YFSETQ. This CDR3 spans 16 amino acids. Trimming cost V 0 bases and J 5 bases, with 14 bases left between them.

The V call is TRBV4-1, the J call TRBJ2-5; 13 nucleotides line up with TRBD2. The germline gives CDR1 MGHRA, CDR2 YSYEKL. CDR3 length: 16 amino acids. Trimming cost V 0 bases and J 7 bases; bases outside gene matches: 5. For the CDR3, the DNA is TGCGCCAGCAGCCAAGAACTAGCGGGAGGGACGGCGACCCAGTACTTC. It encodes CASSQELAGGTATQYF.

The chain recombines TRBV4-3 with TRBJ2-7; D is possibly TRBD2 (5 bases). This CDR3 has 15 residues. CDR1 and CDR2 (germline): LGHNA, YSLEER. V was pared by 0 bases and J by 3 bases, with 12 bases between. The CDR3 sequence: CASSQDGGDYYEQYF. CDR3 sequence (DNA): TGCGCCAGCAGCCAAGATGGAGGAGACTACTACGAGCAGTACTTC.

The V gene is TRBV4-3, the J gene TRBJ2-2; 8 bases agree with TRBD2. Per the germline V gene, CDR1 is LGHNA and CDR2 is YSLEER. The CDR3 sequence is 16 residues long. The junction had 3 bases not matched to a gene; V was cut back by 1 base and J by 2 bases. The CDR3: CASSQAGGPNTGELFF. For the CDR3, the DNA is TGCGCCAGCAGCCAAGCGGGAGGGCCAAACACCGGGGAGCTGTTTTTT.

This chain joins TRBV29-1 and TRBJ1-1, with 9 positions matching TRBD1. The V gene end was trimmed by 0 bases and the J gene end by 6 bases; junction bases not matched to a gene: 5. The CDR3 extends over 14 amino acids. The germline V gene has CDR1 SQVTM and CDR2 ANQGSEA. CDR3 nucleotide sequence: TGCAGCGTTGAAGATCTTGACAGGGGGTCTGAAGCTTTCTTT. It encodes CSVEDLDRGSEAFF. Full variable domain (rest looked up from reference TRBV29-1 and TRBJ1-1): SAVISQKPSRDICQRGTSLTIQCQVDSQVTMMFWYRQQPGQSLTLIATANQGSEATYESGFVIDKFPISRPNLTFSTLTVSNMSPEDSSIYLCSVEDLDRGSEAFFGQGTRLTVV.

The table lists this clone with a count of one. J is TRBJ2-7 and V is TRBV27; a possible D gene is TRBD2 (5 bases). The V end lost 0 bases, the J end lost 3 bases, and 12 bases lay between the germline ends. This CDR3 has 15 amino acids. CDR1 is MNHEY and CDR2 is SMNVEV in the germline V gene (reference sequence). For the CDR3, the DNA is TGTGCCAGCAGTTTATCGCAGCGGAACATCTACGAGCAGTACTTC. Amino acid sequence: CASSLSQRNIYEQYF.

This clone showed up just once. This chain links TRBV9 with TRBJ1-2, with 8 nucleotides matching TRBD1. Trimming took 3 bases from V and 2 from J; bases not matched to a gene: 21. The CDR3 sequence is 20 residues long. The germline gives CDR1 SGDLS, CDR2 YYNGEE. The CDR3 DNA reads as TGTGCCAGCAGCGCAGAGGGGGCCCCGGGGCCGGCAGGGGGCAACTATGGCTACACCTTC. Translation: CASSAEGAPGPAGGNYGYTF.

The chain links TRBV29-1 to TRBJ1-5, with D unresolved. CDR3 length: 14 residues. The germline CDR1 and CDR2 sequences are SQVTM and ANQGSEA. Trimming left V 5 bases short and J 5 bases short, with 16 bases between. CDR3 in DNA: TGCAGCGTTAAGCTGGCAGGCTCTTATCAGCCCCAGCATTTT. Protein product: CSVKLAGSYQPQHF.

V usage is TRBV7-9 and J usage is TRBJ2-1, with D uncertain. Deletions cut 4 bases from V and 8 bases from J, with 9 bases between. CDR3 length: 12 residues. Germline CDR1 and CDR2: SEHNR and FQNEAQ (reference sequence). The CDR3, as DNA: TGTGCCAGCAGCTCAAGACGGGATGAGCAGTTCTTC. This gives the protein CASSSRRDEQFF.

The chain uses TRBV15 and TRBJ2-5; no definite D call. CDR1 and CDR2 (germline): LNHNV, YYDKDF (reference sequence). The V end was cut by 0 bases, the J end by 14 bases, with 13 bases between. The CDR3 extends over 12 amino acids. In DNA, the CDR3 is TGTGCCACCAGCAGAGATGTCCAGAGTCCTTACTTC. Residues: CATSRDVQSPYF.

This chain uses TRBV9 with TRBJ1-2, with D unclear. Germline CDR1 and CDR2: SGDLS and YYNGEE. V gave up 2 bases and J gave up 6 bases, with 11 bases separating them. The CDR3 runs to 13 residues. CDR3 amino acids: CASSVGLGDGYTF. The CDR3 DNA sequence: TGTGCCAGCAGCGTGGGCCTAGGTGATGGCTACACCTTC.

The chain links TRBV4-2 to TRBJ2-6; D not certain. The CDR3 has 16 amino acids. Germline V CDR1 and CDR2: LGHNA, YNFKEQ. V was cut by 1 base and J by 0 bases, with 7 bases left in between. In DNA, the CDR3 is TGTGCCAGCAGCCAAGCCGACCGCTCTGGGGCCAACGTCCTGACTTTC. It encodes CASSQADRSGANVLTF.